This T cell receptor (beta chain) originates from a study of T cells expressing NK-cell markers. From its re-call of the 5' RACE reads, TCRdb lists each CDR3 protein once, without DNA. The sample yields more than 90,000 distinct CDR3 sequences, of which the top ten take up approximately 17%. CDR1 SQVTM and CDR2 ANQGSEA come from the germline V gene. The CDR3 has 13 residues. Sequencing input: blood T cells: a sorted CD56 or NKG2C T cell subset, CD4+ or CD8+ T cells, or bulk PBMC T cells (not recorded which). J is TRBJ2-1 and V is TRBV29-1; without DNA, the TCRdb call of TRBD2 cannot be checked. The TCR comes from a woman aged 18 to 75 in good health. The CDR3 loop reads CSALAGGNNEQFF.